This TCR beta chain was captured by sequencing in a study of T cells in Graves' hyperthyroidism and ophthalmopathy. The study, taken as a whole, reports: Stable hyperthyroidism and ophthalmopathy were separated using 13 V-J signatures. Most thyroid clonotypes expanded above 0.001 were also detected in blood.

The PBMCs studied were ones that came from roughly 11 ml fresh peripheral blood. The V gene's germline CDR1 is DFQATT and CDR2 SNEGSKA (reference sequence). V was pared by 6 bases and J by 3 bases, with 14 bases between. The CDR3 covers 13 residues. This clonotype was recorded at least ten times. As yet, its antigen is unknown. RNA transcripts served as the template for amplifying TCR beta CDR3 regions. Initially, a first-round RT-PCR of the TCR CDR3 employed the HTBI primer set. TCRdb reprocessed the multiplex PCR reads via MiXCR and lists one record per CDR3 protein. The sample contains around 700,000 distinct CDR3 sequences, around 20% of which appear only once.

The rearrangement joins TRBV20-1 to TRBJ1-1; D call uncertain. Input material: blood. This receptor was obtained from a woman in her fifties or sixties with Graves' hyperthyroidism that later progressed to Graves' ophthalmopathy. For the CDR3, the DNA is TGCAGTGCGGACCCAAGGAGGTACACTGAAGCTTTCTTT. It codes for CSADPRRYTEAFF.